The clone carrying this T cell receptor (beta chain) was counted between two and nine times. The antigen is not known. These data originate in a study of CD8 T cells in ankylosing spondylitis. Study results and caveats: Seemingly characteristic of ankylosing spondylitis blood was a TCR beta motif consisting of about 8 highly homologous variants. Disease-linked clones were reportedly significantly enriched in matched ankylosing spondylitis synovial fluid. In reactive arthritis synovial fluid and blood, some motif variants had been reported before.

CDR1 is SGHRS and CDR2 is YFSETQ in the germline V gene. This CDR3 region has 16 residues. V lost 1 base to trimming and J lost 3 bases; unmatched junction nucleotides: 8. TCRdb fed the 5' RACE reads into MiXCR, producing one record per CDR3 protein. The sample includes more than 20,000 distinct CDR3 sequences, around 13% seen only once; the top ten take under 40%. The sample taken for sequencing was blood. This clonotype was obtained from a male donor with ankylosing spondylitis or in good health (not recorded which). The chain combines TRBV5-1 with TRBJ2-3; 7 bases line up with TRBD1. The CDR3 DNA reads as TGCGCCAGCAGCTTGAGGGGGACAGCGACAACAGATACGCAGTATTTT. Translated, it gives CASSLRGTATTDTQYF.